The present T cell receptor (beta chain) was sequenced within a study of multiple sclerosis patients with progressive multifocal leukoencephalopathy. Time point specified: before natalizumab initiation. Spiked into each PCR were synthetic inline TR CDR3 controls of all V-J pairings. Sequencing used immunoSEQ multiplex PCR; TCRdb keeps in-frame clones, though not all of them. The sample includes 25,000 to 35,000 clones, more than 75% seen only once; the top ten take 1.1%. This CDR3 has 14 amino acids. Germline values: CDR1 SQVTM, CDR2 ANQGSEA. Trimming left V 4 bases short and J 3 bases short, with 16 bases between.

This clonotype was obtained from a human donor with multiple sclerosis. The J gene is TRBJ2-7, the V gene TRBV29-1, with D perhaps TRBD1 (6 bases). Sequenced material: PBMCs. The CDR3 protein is CSVARRDTLYEQYF. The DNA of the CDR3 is TGCAGCGTTGCTCGTCGGGACACCCTCTACGAGCAGTACTTC.